These T cell receptor beta chains were read from a single sample in a study of T cells expressing NK-cell markers. Using the 5' RACE reads, TCRdb records one entry per CDR3 protein without DNA. In all, the sample yields some 150,000 distinct CDR3 sequences. The specimen sequenced was blood T cells: a sorted CD56 or NKG2C T cell subset, CD4+ or CD8+ T cells, or bulk PBMC T cells (not recorded which). The source of these receptors is a woman aged 45-65 years in good health. CDR3s include the opening cysteine and the closing phenylalanine or tryptophan. Not all rows give a size; the values are once, few, many and, for expanded clones, a class.

j_gene | abundance | v_gene | CDR3aa
TRBJ2-1 | medium-sized | TRBV11-2 | CASSLVGVGEQFF
TRBJ1-5 | NA | TRBV6-2/TRBV6-3 | CASCQRPVGNQPQHF
TRBJ2-1 | NA | TRBV15 | CATSPGNQYPYNEQFF
TRBJ1-1 | NA | TRBV3-1 | CASSPGGTNTEAFF
TRBJ2-3 | NA | TRBV9 | CASSVNSGRMGDTQYF
TRBJ2-4 | NA | TRBV20-1 | CSAFFSGGKNIQYF
TRBJ2-5 | NA | TRBV9 | CASSSHGGTAEETQYF
TRBJ2-1 | NA | TRBV11-2 | CASSFEIKRQSFF
TRBJ2-5 | NA | TRBV7-9 | CASLDMGLGYQETQYF
TRBJ2-1 | NA | TRBV11-2 | CASSPFVSSPYNEQFF
TRBJ2-7 | NA | TRBV28 | CASSVTSGRVEQYF
TRBJ2-7 | NA | TRBV20-1 | CSARDLLAGDIEQYF
TRBJ2-3 | NA | TRBV4-1 | CASSQVFRDGSTDTQYF
TRBJ2-7 | NA | TRBV27 | CASSGQGDYEQYF
TRBJ1-5 | NA | TRBV6-2/TRBV6-3 | CASSPANRWLPQHF
TRBJ2-1 | NA | TRBV5-1 | CASTWSSFPRSSYNEQFF
TRBJ2-7 | NA | TRBV12-3/TRBV12-4 | CASSPGLAEEEQYF
TRBJ1-2 | NA | TRBV4-1 | CASSQVGTDYGYTF
TRBJ2-2 | NA | TRBV7-2 | CASLTVTGELFF
TRBJ1-1 | NA | TRBV27 | CASSRDRVHTEAFF
TRBJ2-1 | NA | TRBV12-3/TRBV12-4 | CASSSWGEVDEQFF
TRBJ2-1 | NA | TRBV2 | CASSERTSVDYNEQFF
TRBJ1-2 | NA | TRBV27 | CASSFKGPDYGYTF
TRBJ1-1 | NA | TRBV10-3 | CAIWGEDTEAFF
TRBJ2-3 | NA | TRBV6-1 | CASTDSTDTQYF
TRBJ2-1 | NA | TRBV10-2 | CASRGGEGYNEQFF
TRBJ2-2 | NA | TRBV11-2 | CASSLAPGRDTGELFF
TRBJ2-3 | NA | TRBV20-1 | CSASKTSGGPDTQYF
TRBJ1-5 | NA | TRBV6-2/TRBV6-3 | CASSRPDREGQPQHF
TRBJ1-4 | NA | TRBV12-3/TRBV12-4 | CASSGTSGRAVIEKLFF
TRBJ2-7 | NA | TRBV19 | CASSGAQLPSGRSYTYEQYF
TRBJ2-7 | NA | TRBV29-1 | CSVAIAGVLEQYF
TRBJ1-2 | NA | TRBV2 | CASSELIRDGYTF
TRBJ2-2 | NA | TRBV6-4 | CASSRDAGQGISGELFF
TRBJ1-2 | NA | TRBV24-1 | CATSPEDRWDGYTF
TRBJ2-1 | NA | TRBV27 | CASSLPYRGHEQFF
TRBJ2-2 | NA | TRBV7-9 | CASSSSWDTGELFF
TRBJ2-7 | NA | TRBV6-6 | CASTNPAGGPYEQYF
TRBJ1-6 | NA | TRBV12-3/TRBV12-4 | CASSFAAVNSPLHF
TRBJ2-7 | NA | TRBV13 | CASSLLGQGFYEQYF
TRBJ1-4 | NA | TRBV12-3/TRBV12-4 | CASSARDTVYEKLFF
TRBJ2-1 | NA | TRBV4-1 | CASSQGPLAGVPSYNEQFF
TRBJ2-7 | NA | TRBV7-8 | CASSPFYSYEQYF
TRBJ1-5 | NA | TRBV7-8 | CASSLNRGGQPQHF
TRBJ1-2 | NA | TRBV5-5 | CASSSTYGYTF
TRBJ2-3 | NA | TRBV4-1 | CASSQVPGGDTQYF
TRBJ2-1 | NA | TRBV24-1 | CATSDFSGTTNEQFF
TRBJ1-1 | NA | TRBV12-3/TRBV12-4 | CASSSGALWAEAFF
TRBJ2-1 | NA | TRBV19 | CASSIRLLAGGLDEQFF
TRBJ2-3 | NA | TRBV5-1 | CASSARGETDTQYF
TRBJ2-5 | NA | TRBV29-1 | CSSWTGRETQYF
TRBJ2-1 | NA | TRBV29-1 | CSASSGDNEQFF